Listed below are T cell receptor beta chains from one sample, sequenced in a study of blood T cell repertoires in COVID-19. The protocol was immunoSEQ multiplex PCR, while the TCRdb copy is restricted to in-frame clones and leaves out a portion. The sample has about 330,000 clones, around 89% seen once. The specimen was peripheral blood. The receptors were gathered from a man between 18 and 29 years old who had recovered from COVID-19. CDR3s include the opening cysteine and the closing phenylalanine or tryptophan. The order of the fields is clone size, D gene, V gene, J gene, CDR3 length, CDR3 protein, CDR3 DNA. The D gene is left open where the match is weak. Clone size is stated in some rows and not others, as once, few, many or a class when expanded.

.	.	TRBV6-2/TRBV6-3	TRBJ2-1	12	CASSPPPGEQFF	TGTGCCAGCAGTCCCCCGCCCGGTGAGCAGTTCTTC
.	.	TRBV13	TRBJ2-1	16	CASSLAFGSSYNEQFF	TGTGCCAGCAGCTTAGCGTTTGGCTCCTCGTACAATGAGCAGTTCTTC
.	.	TRBV27	TRBJ1-1	14	CASSIGAGNTEAFF	TGTGCCAGCAGTATTGGTGCGGGGAACACTGAAGCTTTCTTT
.	TRBD1	TRBV7-9	TRBJ2-6	19	CASSPFGRNRGSGANVLTF	TGTGCCAGCAGCCCCTTCGGACGGAACAGGGGATCGGGGGCCAACGTCCTGACTTTC
.	.	TRBV6-5	TRBJ1-1	13	CASSYPSTGEAFF	TGTGCCAGCAGTTACCCAAGTACAGGTGAAGCTTTCTTT
.	.	TRBV6-2/TRBV6-3	TRBJ2-1	17	CASSYLPSDSSYNEQFF	TGTGCCAGCAGTTACCTACCTAGCGATAGCTCCTACAATGAGCAGTTCTTC
.	TRBD2	TRBV4-1	TRBJ2-1	16	CASSQATSGGYNEQFF	TGCGCCAGCAGCCAAGCGACTAGCGGGGGCTACAATGAGCAGTTCTTC
.	TRBD2	TRBV6-5	TRBJ2-1	16	CASSYLLAGDLNEQFF	TGTGCCAGCAGTTACCTCCTAGCGGGAGATCTGAATGAGCAGTTCTTC
.	TRBD1	TRBV6-6	TRBJ2-7	11	CASWTGYEQYF	TGTGCCAGCTGGACAGGGTACGAGCAGTACTTC
.	.	TRBV5-1	TRBJ1-1	15	CASSLESSKNTEAFF	TGCGCCAGCAGCTTGGAATCATCAAAGAACACTGAAGCTTTCTTT
.	TRBD2	TRBV10-1	TRBJ2-3	17	CASSRPGLARATDTQYF	TGCGCCAGCAGCAGACCGGGACTAGCGCGAGCCACAGATACGCAGTATTTT
.	.	TRBV14	TRBJ2-5	17	CASSQERSDRTQETQYF	TGTGCCAGCAGCCAAGAAAGATCTGACAGGACCCAAGAGACCCAGTACTTC
.	.	TRBV5-1	TRBJ2-7	14	CASSDARGGYEQYF	TGCGCCAGCAGCGACGCCCGGGGTGGCTACGAGCAGTACTTC
.	TRBD2	TRBV29-1	TRBJ2-1	17	CSVEGTSGSRSYNEQFF	TGCAGCGTTGAAGGGACTAGCGGGAGTAGGTCGTACAATGAGCAGTTCTTC
.	TRBD2	TRBV7-9	TRBJ2-5	15	CASSRAGGPGETQYF	TGTGCCAGCAGCAGGGCGGGAGGGCCTGGAGAGACCCAGTACTTC
.	.	TRBV14	TRBJ1-4	15	CASSPQPGSSEKLFF	TGTGCCAGCAGCCCTCAGCCCGGGTCGAGTGAAAAACTGTTTTTT
.	TRBD2	TRBV9	TRBJ2-7	14	CASSPGGNSYEQYF	TGTGCCAGCAGCCCGGGAGGGAACTCCTACGAGCAGTACTTC
.	.	TRBV27	TRBJ2-3	17	CASSFTRLVVGTDTQYF	TGTGCCAGCAGTTTTACCCGACTAGTTGTCGGCACAGATACGCAGTATTTT
once	.	TRBV7-3	TRBJ2-2	14	CASSLWQGGGELFF	TGTGCCAGCAGCTTATGGCAGGGCGGCGGGGAGCTGTTTTTT
.	.	TRBV3-1/TRBV3-2	TRBJ2-6	17	CASSQLDFFRGANVLTF	TGTGCCAGCAGCCAGTTGGACTTTTTTAGGGGGGCCAACGTCCTGACTTTC
.	TRBD1	TRBV6-2/TRBV6-3	TRBJ1-1	12	CASSPDRVEAFF	TGTGCCAGCAGCCCCGACAGGGTTGAAGCTTTCTTT
.	TRBD1	TRBV12-3/TRBV12-4	TRBJ1-1	12	CASSLGTGNAFF	TGTGCCAGCAGCCTCGGGACAGGGAATGCTTTCTTT